This T cell receptor (beta chain) appears in the sequencing data of a study of blood T cell repertoires in COVID-19. The CDR3 runs 12 residues. The V gene's germline CDR1 is MNHNS and CDR2 SASEGT. Trimming took 3 bases from V and 10 from J, leaving 10 bases between them. The assay was immunoSEQ multiplex PCR, and TCRdb's table has in-frame clones only and misses some. The top ten hold approximately 40% of the sample, which has some 74,000 clones, 65% to 90% seen once. The rearrangement links TRBV6-1 to TRBJ2-1, with no clear D. The sequenced sample was peripheral blood. This sequence was found in a man at least 80 years old with acute or convalescent COVID-19. The CDR3 bases are TGTGCCAGCAGTGATCGTCCCCTAGAGCAGTTCTTC. Translated, it gives CASSDRPLEQFF.